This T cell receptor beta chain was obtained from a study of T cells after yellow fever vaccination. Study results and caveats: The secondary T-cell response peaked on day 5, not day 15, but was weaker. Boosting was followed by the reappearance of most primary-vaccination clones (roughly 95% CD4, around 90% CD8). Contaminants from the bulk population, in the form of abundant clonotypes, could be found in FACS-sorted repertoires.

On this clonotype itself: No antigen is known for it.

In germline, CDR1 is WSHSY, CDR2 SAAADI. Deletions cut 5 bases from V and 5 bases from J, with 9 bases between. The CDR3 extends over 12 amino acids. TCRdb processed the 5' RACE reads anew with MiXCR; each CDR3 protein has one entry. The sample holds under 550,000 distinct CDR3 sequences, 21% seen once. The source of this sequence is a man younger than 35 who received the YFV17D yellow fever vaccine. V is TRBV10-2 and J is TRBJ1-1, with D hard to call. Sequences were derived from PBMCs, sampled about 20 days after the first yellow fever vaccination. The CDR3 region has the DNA TGCGCCAGCAGTTGGTCCGGTACTGAAGCTTTCTTT. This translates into CASSWSGTEAFF.